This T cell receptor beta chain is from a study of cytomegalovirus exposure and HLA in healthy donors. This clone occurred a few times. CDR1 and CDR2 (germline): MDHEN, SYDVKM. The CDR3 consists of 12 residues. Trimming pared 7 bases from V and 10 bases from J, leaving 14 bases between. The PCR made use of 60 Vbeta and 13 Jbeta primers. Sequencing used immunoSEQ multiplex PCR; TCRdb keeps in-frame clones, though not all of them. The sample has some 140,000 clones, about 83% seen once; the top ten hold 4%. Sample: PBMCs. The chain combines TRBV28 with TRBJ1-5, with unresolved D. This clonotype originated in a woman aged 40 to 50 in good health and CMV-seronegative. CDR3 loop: CASTMRARPQHF. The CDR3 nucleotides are TGTGCCAGCACAATGCGGGCTCGACCCCAGCATTTT.